The sequence of this T cell receptor (beta chain) was determined in a study of response to subunit inactivated influenza vaccine. Notes on the study in general: Each seasonal flu vaccination may recruit only limited new T cells, authors suggested.

This clonotype was observed a handful of times. No antigen is known for it. The junction shows a germline mismatch at one end, possibly a read error. TCRdb re-derived calls from the RT-PCR reads in MiXCR, one entry per CDR3 protein. The sample shows a few hundred thousand distinct CDR3 sequences, 22% of them seen only once. This specimen consisted of PBMCs from blood, obtained 21 months after vaccination. The source of this sequence is a man aged 50 to 75 who received an inactivated influenza vaccine.

As DNA, the CDR3 is TGTGCCAGCAGCCAGGGCTCCAACAATGAGCAGTTCTTC. Its translation is CASSQGSNNEQFF. The J gene is TRBJ2-1, the V gene TRBV11-2, with D possibly being TRBD1 (5 bases). The CDR3 extends over 13 amino acids. Germline values: CDR1 SGHAT, CDR2 FQNNGV.